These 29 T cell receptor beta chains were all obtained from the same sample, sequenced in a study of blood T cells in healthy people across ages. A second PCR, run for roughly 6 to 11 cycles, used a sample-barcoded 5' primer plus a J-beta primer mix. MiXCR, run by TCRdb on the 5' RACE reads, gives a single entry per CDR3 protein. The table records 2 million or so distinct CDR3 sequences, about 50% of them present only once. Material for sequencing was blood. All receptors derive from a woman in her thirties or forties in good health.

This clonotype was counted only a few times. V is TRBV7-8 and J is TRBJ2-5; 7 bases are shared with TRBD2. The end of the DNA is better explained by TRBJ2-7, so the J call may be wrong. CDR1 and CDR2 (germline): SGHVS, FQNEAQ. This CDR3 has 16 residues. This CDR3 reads CASSYPGRTRKNEQYF. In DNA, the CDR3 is TGTGCCAGCAGCTACCCCGGAAGGACTAGAAAGAACGAGCAGTACTTC.

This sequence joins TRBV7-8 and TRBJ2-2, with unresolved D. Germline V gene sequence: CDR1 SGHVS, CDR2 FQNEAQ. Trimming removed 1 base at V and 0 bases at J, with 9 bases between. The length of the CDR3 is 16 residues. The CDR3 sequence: CASSLGWLPNTGELFF. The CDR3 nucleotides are TGTGCCAGCAGCTTAGGATGGCTACCGAACACCGGGGAGCTGTTTTTT.

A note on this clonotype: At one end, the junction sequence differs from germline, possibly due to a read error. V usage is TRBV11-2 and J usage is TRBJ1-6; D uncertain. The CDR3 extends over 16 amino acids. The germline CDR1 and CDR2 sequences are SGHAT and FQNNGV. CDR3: CARSTRPGGLGSPLHF. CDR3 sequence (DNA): TGTGCCCGCAGCACCCGTCCCGGTGGGCTAGGTTCACCCCTCCACTTT.

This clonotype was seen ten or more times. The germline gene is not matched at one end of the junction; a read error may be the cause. The CDR3 sequence: CASRGRGTDTQYF. The CDR3 bases are TGTGCCAGCCGCGGGCGGGGCACAGATACGCAGTATTTT. The chain couples TRBV5-1 to TRBJ2-3; a weak D match, TRBD2 (5 bases). The germline gives CDR1 SGHRS, CDR2 YFSETQ. The CDR3 extends over 13 amino acids.

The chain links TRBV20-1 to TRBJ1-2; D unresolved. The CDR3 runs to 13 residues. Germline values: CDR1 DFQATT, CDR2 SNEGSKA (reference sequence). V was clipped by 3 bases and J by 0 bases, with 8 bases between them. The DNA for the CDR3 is TGCAGTGCTAGTGCAACTTCTAACTATGGCTACACCTTC. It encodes CSASATSNYGYTF.

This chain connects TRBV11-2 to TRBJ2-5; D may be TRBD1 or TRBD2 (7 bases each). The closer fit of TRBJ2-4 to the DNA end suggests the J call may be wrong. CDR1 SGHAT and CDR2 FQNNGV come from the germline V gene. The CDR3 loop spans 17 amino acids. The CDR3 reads CASSLVGGAGGQNIQYF. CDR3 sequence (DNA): TGTGCCAGCAGCTTAGTAGGGGGGGCAGGGGGGCAAAACATTCAGTACTTC.

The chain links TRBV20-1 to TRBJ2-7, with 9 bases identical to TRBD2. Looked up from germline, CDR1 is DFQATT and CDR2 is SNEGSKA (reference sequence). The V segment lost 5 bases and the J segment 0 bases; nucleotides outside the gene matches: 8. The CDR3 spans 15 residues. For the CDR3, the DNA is TGCAGTGCTGGGAGTAGCGGGGGTGCCTCCTACGAGCAGTACTTC. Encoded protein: CSAGSSGGASYEQYF.

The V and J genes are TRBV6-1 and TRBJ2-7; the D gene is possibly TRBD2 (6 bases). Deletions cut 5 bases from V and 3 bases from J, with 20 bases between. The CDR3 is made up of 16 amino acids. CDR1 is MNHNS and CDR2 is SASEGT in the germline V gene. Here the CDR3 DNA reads TGTGCCAGCAGTCACCTCGGGGGATCTAAGAACTACGAGCAGTACTTC. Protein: CASSHLGGSKNYEQYF.

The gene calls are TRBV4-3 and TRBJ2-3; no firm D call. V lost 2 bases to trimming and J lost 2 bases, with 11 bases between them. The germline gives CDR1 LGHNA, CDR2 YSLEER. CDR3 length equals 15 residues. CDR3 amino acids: CASSQSWLPTDTQYF. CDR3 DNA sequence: TGCGCCAGCAGCCAAAGCTGGCTACCCACAGATACGCAGTATTTT.

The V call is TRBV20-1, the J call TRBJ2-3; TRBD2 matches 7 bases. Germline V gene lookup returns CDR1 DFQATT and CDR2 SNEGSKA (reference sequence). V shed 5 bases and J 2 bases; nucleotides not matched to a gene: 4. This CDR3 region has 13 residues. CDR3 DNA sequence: TGCAGTGCTTCTAGCGGTAACACAGATACGCAGTATTTT. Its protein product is CSASSGNTDTQYF.

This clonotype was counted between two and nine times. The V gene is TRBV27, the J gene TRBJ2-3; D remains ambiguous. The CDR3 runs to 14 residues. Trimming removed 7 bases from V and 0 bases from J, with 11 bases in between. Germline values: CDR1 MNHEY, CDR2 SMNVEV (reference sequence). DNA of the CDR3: TGTGCCAGCATGAAGGTTGCTAGCACAGATACGCAGTATTTT. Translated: CASMKVASTDTQYF.

The CDR3 reads CSARDSGTGGFRNEQYF. CDR3 DNA sequence: TGCAGTGCTAGAGATTCCGGGACAGGGGGCTTCAGGAACGAGCAGTACTTC. This chain joins TRBV20-1 and TRBJ2-5; TRBD1 matches at 12 bases. Gene TRBJ2-7 matches the end of the DNA better, so the J call may be wrong. The CDR3 is made up of 17 amino acids. Germline CDR1 DFQATT, CDR2 SNEGSKA (reference sequence).

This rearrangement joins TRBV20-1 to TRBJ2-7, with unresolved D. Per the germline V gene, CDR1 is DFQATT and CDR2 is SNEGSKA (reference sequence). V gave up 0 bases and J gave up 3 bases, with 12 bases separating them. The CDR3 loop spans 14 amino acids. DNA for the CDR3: TGCAGTGCTAGAGATAGGTTTCTGGTCTACGAGCAGTACTTC. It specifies CSARDRFLVYEQYF.

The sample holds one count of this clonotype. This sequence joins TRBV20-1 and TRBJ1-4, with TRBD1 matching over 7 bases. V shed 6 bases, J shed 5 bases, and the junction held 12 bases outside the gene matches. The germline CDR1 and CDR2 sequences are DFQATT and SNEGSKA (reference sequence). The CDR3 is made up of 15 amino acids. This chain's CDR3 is CSAARGPGGNEKLFF. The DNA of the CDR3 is TGCAGTGCCGCACGGGGGCCAGGGGGAAATGAAAAACTGTTTTTT.

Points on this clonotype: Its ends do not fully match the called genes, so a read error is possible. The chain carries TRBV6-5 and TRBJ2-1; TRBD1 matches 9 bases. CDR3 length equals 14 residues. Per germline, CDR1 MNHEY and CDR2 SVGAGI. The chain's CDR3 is CASSRGQGGNERFF. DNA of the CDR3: TGTGCCAGCAGTCGGGGACAGGGAGGCAATGAGCGGTTCTTC.

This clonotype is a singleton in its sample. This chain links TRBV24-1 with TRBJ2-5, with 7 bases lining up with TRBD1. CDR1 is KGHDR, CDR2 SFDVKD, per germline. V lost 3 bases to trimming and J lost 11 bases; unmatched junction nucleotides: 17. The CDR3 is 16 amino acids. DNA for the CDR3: TGTGCCACCAGTGATCCACAGGGGTCCACACGTATAGGGCAGTACTTC. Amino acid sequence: CATSDPQGSTRIGQYF.

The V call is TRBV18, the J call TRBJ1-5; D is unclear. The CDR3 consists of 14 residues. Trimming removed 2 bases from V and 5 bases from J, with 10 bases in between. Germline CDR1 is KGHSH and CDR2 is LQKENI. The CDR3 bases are TGTGCCAGCTCACCAGGGTTAGGAGATCAGCCCCAGCATTTT. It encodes CASSPGLGDQPQHF.

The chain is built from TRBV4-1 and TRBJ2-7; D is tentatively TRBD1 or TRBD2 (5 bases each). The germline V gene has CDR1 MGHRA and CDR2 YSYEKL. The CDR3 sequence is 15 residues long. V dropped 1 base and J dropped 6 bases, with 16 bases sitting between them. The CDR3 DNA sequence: TGCGCCAGCAGCCAAGCACGGGGCCTTGGGTTCGAGCAGTACTTC. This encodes CASSQARGLGFEQYF.

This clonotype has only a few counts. The CDR3 region is CASSGRGSQETQYF. The CDR3 DNA reads as TGTGCCAGCTCTGGTAGGGGGAGCCAAGAGACCCAGTACTTC. The chain uses TRBV27 and TRBJ2-5, with a weak D call TRBD1 (6 bases). The V and J ends lost 8 bases and 1 base respectively, with 14 bases between them. The germline V gene has CDR1 MNHEY and CDR2 SMNVEV (reference sequence). The CDR3 length is 14 residues.

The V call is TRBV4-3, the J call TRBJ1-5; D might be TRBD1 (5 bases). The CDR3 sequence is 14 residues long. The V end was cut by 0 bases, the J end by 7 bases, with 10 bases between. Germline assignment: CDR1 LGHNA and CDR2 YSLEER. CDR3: CASSQDFRAQPQHF. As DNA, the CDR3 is TGCGCCAGCAGCCAAGATTTCAGGGCCCAGCCCCAGCATTTT.

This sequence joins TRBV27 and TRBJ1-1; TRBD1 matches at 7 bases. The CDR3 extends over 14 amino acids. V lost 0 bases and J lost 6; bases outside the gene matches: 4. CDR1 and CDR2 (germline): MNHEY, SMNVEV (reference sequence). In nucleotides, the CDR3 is TGTGCCAGCAGTTTATCGACAGGGAGTCCTGAAGCTTTCTTT. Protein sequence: CASSLSTGSPEAFF.

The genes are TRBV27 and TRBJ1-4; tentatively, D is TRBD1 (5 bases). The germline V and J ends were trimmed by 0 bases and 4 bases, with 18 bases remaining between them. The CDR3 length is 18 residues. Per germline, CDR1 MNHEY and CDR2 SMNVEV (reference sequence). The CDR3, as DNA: TGTGCCAGCAGTTTATCGATATCGGCGGGGACGGTTAATGAAAAACTGTTTTTT. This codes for CASSLSISAGTVNEKLFF.

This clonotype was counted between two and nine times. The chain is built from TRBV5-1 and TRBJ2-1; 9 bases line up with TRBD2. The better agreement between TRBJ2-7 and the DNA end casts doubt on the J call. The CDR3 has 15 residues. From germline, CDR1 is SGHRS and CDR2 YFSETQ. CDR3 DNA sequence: TGCGCCAGCAGTGTCTCTAGCGGGGAATACAATGAGCAGTACTTC. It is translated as CASSVSSGEYNEQYF.

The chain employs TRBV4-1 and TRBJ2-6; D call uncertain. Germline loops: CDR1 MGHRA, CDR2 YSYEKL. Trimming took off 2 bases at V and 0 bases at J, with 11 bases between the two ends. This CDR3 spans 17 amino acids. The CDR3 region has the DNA TGCGCCAGCAGCCAAATGTTCGGGTCCTCTGGGGCCAACGTCCTGACTTTC. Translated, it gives CASSQMFGSSGANVLTF.

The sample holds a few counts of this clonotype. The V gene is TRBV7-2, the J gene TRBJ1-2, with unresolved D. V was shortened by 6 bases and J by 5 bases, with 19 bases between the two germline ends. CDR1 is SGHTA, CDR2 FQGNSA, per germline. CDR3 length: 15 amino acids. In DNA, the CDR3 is TGTGCCAGCAGTCCTAGCCGAGGATCCTTATATGGCTACACCTTC. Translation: CASSPSRGSLYGYTF.

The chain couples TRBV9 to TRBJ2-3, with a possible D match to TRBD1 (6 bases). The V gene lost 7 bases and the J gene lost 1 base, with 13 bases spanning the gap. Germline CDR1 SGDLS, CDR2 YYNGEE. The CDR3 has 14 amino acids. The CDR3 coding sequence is TGTGCCAGCGACCCAGGGGCCCGCACAGATACGCAGTATTTT. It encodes CASDPGARTDTQYF.

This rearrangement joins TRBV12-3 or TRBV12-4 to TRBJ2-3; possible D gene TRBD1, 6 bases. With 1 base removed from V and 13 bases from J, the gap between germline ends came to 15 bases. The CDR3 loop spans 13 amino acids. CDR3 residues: CASSLGSGAVEYF. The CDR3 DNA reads TGTGCCAGCAGTTTAGGTTCAGGGGCTGTTGAGTATTTT.

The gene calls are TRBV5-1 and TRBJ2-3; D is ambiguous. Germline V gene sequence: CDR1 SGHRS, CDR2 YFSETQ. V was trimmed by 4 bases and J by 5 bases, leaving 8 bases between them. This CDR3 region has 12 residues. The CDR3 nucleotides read TGCGCCAGCAGCCATGATGGAGATACGCAGTATTTT. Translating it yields CASSHDGDTQYF.

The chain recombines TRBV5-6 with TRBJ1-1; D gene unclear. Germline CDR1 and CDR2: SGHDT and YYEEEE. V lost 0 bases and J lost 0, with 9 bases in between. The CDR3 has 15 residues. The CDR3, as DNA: TGTGCCAGCAGCTTGGGCGCGTTAATGAACACTGAAGCTTTCTTT. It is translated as CASSLGALMNTEAFF.